One sample yielded the 3 T cell receptor beta chains listed below, sequenced in a study of T cell responses to AZD1222 COVID-19 vaccine. Produced via immunoSEQ multiplex PCR; TCRdb's table is partial and in-frame only. The sample carries about 170,000 clones, around 90% recorded once. This specimen was peripheral blood, taken 28 days after the second AZD1222 dose. These receptors all come from an adult who received the AZD1222 COVID-19 vaccine.

The chain has TRBV14 and TRBJ1-1; TRBD1 might be the D (5 bases). V lost 4 bases and J lost 3, with 15 bases in between. Germline V gives CDR1 SGHDN, CDR2 FVKESK. The CDR3 is made up of 15 amino acids. The chain's CDR3 is CASSPARGGYTEAFF. The CDR3 region has the DNA TGTGCCAGCAGCCCTGCGAGGGGAGGATACACTGAAGCTTTCTTT.

The V and J genes are TRBV6-1 and TRBJ2-3; 11 bases line up with TRBD2. There are 18 residues in the CDR3. Per the germline V gene, CDR1 is MNHNS and CDR2 is SASEGT. V dropped 4 bases and J dropped 0; count of bases not matched to a gene: 9. The CDR3, as DNA: TGTGCCAGCAGTGCATCTAGCGGGGGGCGTTCTAGCACAGATACGCAGTATTTT. Protein: CASSASSGGRSSTDTQYF.

This chain joins TRBV30 and TRBJ1-2; D unclear. This CDR3 region has 14 residues. Germline lookup yields CDR1 GTSNPN and CDR2 SVGIG (reference sequence). V shed 0 bases and J shed 5 bases, with 13 bases lying between them. This chain's CDR3 is CAWSVLSRSYGYTF. The CDR3 DNA follows: TGTGCCTGGAGTGTACTATCCAGGTCGTATGGCTACACCTTC.